This TCR beta chain was retrieved from a study of response to subunit inactivated influenza vaccine. CDR1 is SGHTA, CDR2 FQGTGA, per germline. The ends lost 4 bases at V and 4 bases at J; junction bases unmatched: 10. The CDR3 covers 16 residues. This clonotype was picked up a small number of times. TCRdb itself ran the RT-PCR reads through MiXCR, one entry per CDR3 protein. The sample has more than 500,000 distinct CDR3 sequences; 11% are singletons. The data were also submitted as part of a second study, on T cells expressing NK-cell markers. According to that study: Beta-chain TCR cDNA was generated via 5'RACE template switching with UMIs. Source material for TCR beta repertoires consisted of sorted CD3+CD56+NKG2C+, CD3+CD56+NKG2C- and CD3+CD56-NKG2C+ T cells. Most of the eight sequenced donors tested HCMV-seropositive; one tested seronegative. Dominant NKG2C+ clonotype frequencies of 1.0-7.0% of CD8+ T cells were measured in more than 5 donors. Whether expanded NKG2C+ T cell clones recognized HCMV stayed uncertain.

The sample in question was PBMCs from blood, obtained on the day of vaccination. The chain couples TRBV7-3 to TRBJ2-3; 8 nucleotides align to TRBD2. The receptor comes from a man between 45 and 60 years old who received an inactivated influenza vaccine. CDR3 in amino acids: CASSSRGGDGPDTQYF. The DNA of the CDR3 is TGTGCCAGCAGCTCCCGGGGGGGGGACGGTCCAGATACGCAGTATTTT. Full variable domain (missing parts from reference TRBV7-3 and TRBJ2-3): GAGVSQTPSNKVTEKGKYVELRCDPISGHTALYWYRQSLGQGPEFLIYFQGTGAADDSGLPNDRFFAVRPEGSVSTLKIQRTERGDSAVYLCASSSRGGDGPDTQYFGPGTRLTVL.